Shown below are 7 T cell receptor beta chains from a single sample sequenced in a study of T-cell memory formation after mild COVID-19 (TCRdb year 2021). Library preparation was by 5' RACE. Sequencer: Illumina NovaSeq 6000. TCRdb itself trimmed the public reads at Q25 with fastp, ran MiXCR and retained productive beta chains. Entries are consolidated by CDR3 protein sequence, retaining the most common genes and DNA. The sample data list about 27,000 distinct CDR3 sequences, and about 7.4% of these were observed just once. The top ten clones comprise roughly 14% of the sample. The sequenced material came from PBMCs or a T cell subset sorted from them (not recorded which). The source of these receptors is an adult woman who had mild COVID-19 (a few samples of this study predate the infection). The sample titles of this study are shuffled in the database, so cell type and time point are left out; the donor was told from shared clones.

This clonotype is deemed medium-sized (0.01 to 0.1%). The chain's CDR3 is CASSLVGPTYEQYF. The CDR3 DNA reads TGTGCCAGCAGCTTAGTAGGACCCACCTACGAGCAGTACTTC. The rearrangement joins TRBV7-9 to TRBJ2-7; D is ambiguous. V was cut by 1 base and J by 2 bases, with 9 bases left in between. Germline V gene data show CDR1 as SEHNR and CDR2 as FQNEAQ (reference sequence). The CDR3 extends over 14 amino acids.

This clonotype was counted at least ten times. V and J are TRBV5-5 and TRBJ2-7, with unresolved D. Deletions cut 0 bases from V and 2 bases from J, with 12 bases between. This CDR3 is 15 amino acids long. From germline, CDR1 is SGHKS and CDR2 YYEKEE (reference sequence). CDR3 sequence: CASSLESHPTYEQYF. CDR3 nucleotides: TGTGCCAGCAGCTTGGAATCCCACCCAACCTACGAGCAGTACTTC.

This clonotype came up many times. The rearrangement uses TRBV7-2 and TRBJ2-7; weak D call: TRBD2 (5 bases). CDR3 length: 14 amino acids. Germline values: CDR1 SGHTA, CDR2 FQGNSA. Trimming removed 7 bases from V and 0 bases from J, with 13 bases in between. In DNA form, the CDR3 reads TGTGCCAGCATGGTAGCGCTTAGCTCCTACGAGCAGTACTTC. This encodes CASMVALSSYEQYF.

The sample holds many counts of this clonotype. The CDR3 sequence: CSAAGGGAGHEQYF. Written as DNA, the CDR3 is TGCAGTGCCGCGGGGGGCGGTGCCGGCCACGAGCAGTACTTC. The chain has TRBV20-1 and TRBJ2-7, with 8 bases fitting TRBD2. The J segment lost 5 bases and the V segment lost 6 bases, leaving 12 bases of the junction unmatched. Per germline, CDR1 DFQATT and CDR2 SNEGSKA (reference sequence). There are 14 residues in the CDR3.

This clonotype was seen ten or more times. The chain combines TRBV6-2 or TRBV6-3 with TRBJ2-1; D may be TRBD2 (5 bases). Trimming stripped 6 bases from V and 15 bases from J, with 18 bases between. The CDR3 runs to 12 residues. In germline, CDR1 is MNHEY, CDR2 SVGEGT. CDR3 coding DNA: TGTGCCAGCAGCCCGGTAGGGAGATTAGGGTTCTTC. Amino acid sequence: CASSPVGRLGFF.

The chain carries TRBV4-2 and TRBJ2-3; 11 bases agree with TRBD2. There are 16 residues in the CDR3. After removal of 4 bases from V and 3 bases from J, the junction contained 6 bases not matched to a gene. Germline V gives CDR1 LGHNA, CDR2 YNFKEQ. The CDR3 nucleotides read TGTGCCAGCAGCCCCACTAGCGGGGGAGGGACAGATACGCAGTATTTT. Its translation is CASSPTSGGGTDTQYF.

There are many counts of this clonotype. Here the CDR3 DNA reads TGTGCCAGCAGCTCTGCATCTCAGACAGGGTCGGAGACCCAGTACTTC. Translating it yields CASSSASQTGSETQYF. The genes are TRBV5-5 and TRBJ2-5, with 7 bases matching TRBD1. There are 16 residues in the CDR3. V trimming: 3 bases; J trimming: 5 bases; junction bases outside the gene matches: 13. Germline V gene sequence: CDR1 SGHKS, CDR2 YYEKEE (reference sequence).